This T cell receptor beta chain was sequenced during a study of response to subunit inactivated influenza vaccine. Overall study findings and caveats: Authors suggested each seasonal flu vaccination may recruit only limited numbers of new T cells.

The length of the CDR3 is 16 residues. Trimming took off 5 bases at V and 5 bases at J, with 21 bases between the two ends. In the case of this clonotype: Antigen unknown.

TCRdb redid the calling of the RT-PCR reads with MiXCR, one entry per CDR3 protein. The sample lists about 530,000 distinct CDR3 sequences, 10% to 15% occurring once. The sequencing used PBMCs from blood, collected on the day of vaccination. This clonotype originated in a man in his forties or fifties who received an inactivated influenza vaccine. V and J are TRBV12-3 or TRBV12-4 and TRBJ2-5; D is possibly TRBD2 (5 bases). DNA for the CDR3: TGTGCCAGCAGTACTTTTGGACTTCCCTCCGGGGAGACCCAGTACTTC. It codes for CASSTFGLPSGETQYF.